The 12 T cell receptor beta chains presented below share a single source sample, sequenced in a study of spatial heterogeneity in lung cancer. TCRdb reprocessed the 5' RACE reads with MiXCR, giving one entry per CDR3 protein. This table has around 48,000 distinct CDR3 sequences, approximately 5% appearing once. Time point given: sample taken at primary tumor resection. The specimen was PBMCs, collected at surgery. Receptor source: a male donor with early-stage non-small cell lung cancer.

This clonotype has a count of ten or more. The chain joins TRBV20-1 to TRBJ2-7, with 7 bases identical to TRBD2. Germline V gene lookup returns CDR1 DFQATT and CDR2 SNEGSKA (reference sequence). The CDR3 contains 14 residues. V dropped 3 bases and J dropped 0; count of bases not matched to a gene: 5. In DNA form, the CDR3 reads TGCAGTGCTAGGGCGGGGGTTAACTCCTACGAGCAGTACTTC. Amino acids: CSARAGVNSYEQYF.

This clonotype was counted at least ten times. The J gene is TRBJ2-7, the V gene TRBV27; D unclear. CDR3 size: 15 residues. V lost 3 bases and J 2 bases, leaving 14 bases between the germline ends. Germline V gene lookup returns CDR1 MNHEY and CDR2 SMNVEV (reference sequence). The CDR3 DNA is TGTGCCAGCAGTTTGGGTTCGGGCAGTACCTACGAGCAGTACTTC. Translation: CASSLGSGSTYEQYF.

The chain combines TRBV2 with TRBJ2-2, with TRBD1 matching 10 bases. The CDR3 contains 14 residues. V lost 6 bases and J lost 4; bases outside the gene matches: 2. The germline CDR1 and CDR2 sequences are SNHLY and FYNNEI. The DNA of the CDR3 is TGTGCCAGCAGGACAGGGGGCGGCACCGGGGAGCTGTTTTTT. This sequence encodes CASRTGGGTGELFF.

This clonotype has at least ten counts. The chain combines TRBV29-1 with TRBJ2-7; TRBD1 agrees at 11 bases. Germline assignment: CDR1 SQVTM and CDR2 ANQGSEA. CDR3 length: 15 residues. V was pared by 8 bases and J by 0 bases, with 9 bases of the junction left unmatched. The CDR3 loop reads CSIKPGTGGSYEQYF. CDR3 DNA: TGCAGCATCAAACCCGGGACAGGGGGCTCCTACGAGCAGTACTTC.

There are many counts of this clonotype. V is TRBV7-2 and J is TRBJ1-2; maybe TRBD1 (5 bases). This CDR3 has 14 amino acids. Trimming took off 11 bases at V and 2 bases at J, with 18 bases between the two ends. The germline gives CDR1 SGHTA, CDR2 FQGNSA. The CDR3 loop reads CAGTVGTENYGYTF. As DNA, the CDR3 is TGTGCCGGGACTGTGGGGACTGAGAACTATGGCTACACCTTC.

This clonotype was counted at least ten times. The chain has TRBV7-2 and TRBJ2-3, with D hard to call. With 4 bases removed from V and 6 bases from J, the gap between germline ends came to 8 bases. The length of the CDR3 is 12 residues. Germline assignment: CDR1 SGHTA and CDR2 FQGNSA. In DNA, the CDR3 is TGTGCCAGCAGCTCTTGGGCTGATACGCAGTATTTT. Translation: CASSSWADTQYF.

This clonotype was seen ten or more times. The chain has TRBV20-1 and TRBJ1-2; D gene ambiguous. The CDR3 runs 15 residues. Germline loops: CDR1 DFQATT, CDR2 SNEGSKA (reference sequence). Trimming pared 0 bases from V and 6 bases from J, leaving 17 bases between. The CDR3 sequence: CSARDADWLENGYTF. Written as DNA, the CDR3 is TGCAGTGCTAGAGATGCGGACTGGCTTGAGAATGGCTACACCTTC.

The table lists this clonotype with many counts. The V and J genes are TRBV10-3 and TRBJ2-7, with unresolved D. Trimming took 3 bases from V and 6 from J, leaving 12 bases between them. The CDR3 totals 13 residues. In germline, CDR1 is ENHRY, CDR2 SYGVKD. The DNA for the CDR3 is TGTGCCATCAGTGACCCGGAAGAGCGCGAGCAGTACTTC. Translating gives CAISDPEEREQYF.

This clonotype was recorded many times. The J gene is TRBJ2-7, the V gene TRBV7-9, with TRBD2 matching 9 bases. The CDR3 loop spans 19 amino acids. V was pared by 6 bases and J by 1 base, with 19 bases of the junction left unmatched. Germline CDR1 is SEHNR and CDR2 is FQNEAQ (reference sequence). CDR3 region: CASSFLGPVTSGLSYEQYF. CDR3 nucleotide sequence: TGTGCCAGCAGTTTTTTGGGACCGGTGACTAGCGGCCTATCCTACGAGCAGTACTTC. The variable domain in full, with the rest retrieved from reference TRBV7-9 and TRBJ2-7, is DTGVSQNPRHKITKRGQNVTFRCDPISEHNRLYWYRQTLGQGPEFLTYFQNEAQLEKSRLLSDRFSAERPKGSFSTLEIQRTEQGDSAMYLCASSFLGPVTSGLSYEQYFGPGTRLTVT.

The chain joins TRBV6-2 or TRBV6-3 to TRBJ2-7; unclear D gene. V was clipped by 0 bases and J by 2 bases, with 8 bases between them. Germline-derived CDR1 and CDR2 are MNHEY and SVGEGT. This CDR3 comprises 14 residues. CDR3 DNA: TGTGCCAGCAGTTACTCCGTAGTGCCCTACGAGCAGTACTTC. Translation gives CASSYSVVPYEQYF.

This clonotype is medium-sized (0.01 to 0.1%) in the sample. The chain couples TRBV4-1 to TRBJ2-5, with 11 bases identical to TRBD2. The V gene end was trimmed by 4 bases and the J gene end by 4 bases; junction bases not matched to a gene: 5. The CDR3 spans 15 residues. Germline V gene lookup returns CDR1 MGHRA and CDR2 YSYEKL. The CDR3 protein is CASSLLAGESETQYF. The CDR3, as DNA: TGCGCCAGCAGCCTACTAGCGGGAGAGTCAGAGACCCAGTACTTC.

A remark on this clonotype: This may arise from a read error, as a much more abundant clone is one base away. The chain joins TRBV12-3 or TRBV12-4 to TRBJ2-3; no reliable D call. The tail of the sequence fits TRBJ1-5 better, so the J call may be wrong. There are 13 residues in the CDR3. The CDR3 coding sequence is TGTGCCAGCAGTGCCCGGCTGGAGGATACGCAGCATTTT. It yields the protein CASSARLEDTQHF.